The 29 T cell receptor beta chains presented below share a single source sample, sequenced in a study of blood T cell repertoires in COVID-19 (dated by TCRdb to 2019 to 2021). Preparation of the library involved the immunoSEQ multiplex PCR assay. This immuneACCESS table, as held by TCRdb, lists in-frame sequences with V and J called but not all clones. Of the missing ones, under half trace to an unresolved V gene in checked studies; the others have no known cause. For this sample the table gives 170,000 or so clones, of which more than 75% were detected only once. Together, the top ten hold roughly 0.53% of the sample. Specimen: peripheral blood. The receptors were gathered from a man aged 55-75 years with COVID-19, enrolled during active disease.

The V call is TRBV5-1, the J call TRBJ1-6; a possible D gene is TRBD1 (5 bases). CDR1 is SGHRS and CDR2 is YFSETQ in the germline V gene. The CDR3 runs 13 residues. The germline V and J ends were trimmed by 0 bases and 7 bases, with 5 bases remaining between them. This chain's CDR3 is CASSLGQNSPLHF. In DNA form, the CDR3 reads TGCGCCAGCAGCTTGGGACAGAATTCACCCCTCCACTTT.

The rearrangement joins TRBV30 to TRBJ1-2; TRBD1 matches 10 bases. The CDR3 runs 17 residues. V lost 2 bases and J lost 3; bases outside the gene matches: 12. Germline CDR1 GTSNPN, CDR2 SVGIG (reference sequence). For the CDR3, the DNA is TGTGCCTGGAGTAACCGCGATTTGGACAGGGGGGACTATGGCTACACCTTC. Its protein product is CAWSNRDLDRGDYGYTF. Combining the CDR3 with reference TRBV30 and TRBJ1-2 gives the whole variable domain SQTIHQWPATLVQPVGSPLSLECTVEGTSNPNLYWYRQAAGRGLQLLFYSVGIGQISSEVPQNLSASRPQDRQFILSSKKLLLSDSGFYLCAWSNRDLDRGDYGYTFGSGTRLTVV.

The chain employs TRBV7-2 and TRBJ1-2, with D unclear. The V and J ends lost 1 base and 7 bases respectively, with 7 bases between them. CDR1 and CDR2 (germline): SGHTA, FQGNSA. The CDR3 covers 12 residues. In DNA, the CDR3 is TGTGCCAGCAGCTTAGGAGCGGCTGGCTACACCTTC. This translates into CASSLGAAGYTF.

The chain carries TRBV11-3 and TRBJ2-1, with TRBD1 matching 8 bases. Trimming at V came to 6 bases and at J to 1 base, leaving 5 bases not matched to a gene. The CDR3 totals 15 residues. The germline gives CDR1 SGHNT, CDR2 YENEEA. The CDR3 bases are TGTGCCAGCAGTTATAACAGGGGGTCCTACAATGAGCAGTTCTTC. Translated, it gives CASSYNRGSYNEQFF.

The J gene is TRBJ1-1, the V gene TRBV3-1 (or the pseudogene TRBV3-2); D is uncertain. The germline V gene has CDR1 LGHDT and CDR2 YNNKEL (reference sequence). This CDR3 is built from 12 residues. V was cut by 2 bases and J by 4 bases, with 5 bases left in between. This CDR3 is CASSQTVTEAFF. CDR3 sequence (DNA): TGTGCCAGCAGCCAAACAGTCACTGAAGCTTTCTTT.

The rearrangement links TRBV25-1 to TRBJ1-2, with D tentatively TRBD1 (5 bases). The CDR3 covers 15 residues. Deletions cut 5 bases from V and 5 bases from J, with 18 bases between. The germline V gene has CDR1 MGHDK and CDR2 SYGVNS. The CDR3 loop reads CASSSSTGGVYGYTF. In DNA, the CDR3 is TGTGCCAGCAGTAGTAGTACAGGCGGCGTATATGGCTACACCTTC.

The sample holds one count of this clone. The CDR3 DNA follows: TGTGCCAGCTCACAAGGGGAGGTTACTGAAGCTTTCTTT. It codes for CASSQGEVTEAFF. V usage is TRBV18 and J usage is TRBJ1-1, with a weak D call TRBD1 (5 bases). There are 13 residues in the CDR3. Germline-derived CDR1 and CDR2 are KGHSH and LQKENI. V shed 4 bases and J shed 5 bases, with 11 bases lying between them.

The V gene is TRBV5-1, the J gene TRBJ2-2; perhaps TRBD1 as D (6 bases). Germline V lookup: CDR1 SGHRS, CDR2 YFSETQ. This CDR3 is built from 16 residues. V was cut by 3 bases and J by 5 bases, with 17 bases left in between. This chain's CDR3 is CASSWGHLDRTGELFF. CDR3 DNA sequence: TGCGCCAGCAGCTGGGGACACCTCGATAGGACCGGGGAGCTGTTTTTT.

This clone showed up just a few times. The CDR3 reads CASSPAGTGGAQRGPSTDTQYF. The CDR3, as DNA: TGTGCCAGCAGTCCGGCCGGGACAGGGGGCGCCCAGCGGGGGCCTAGCACAGATACGCAGTATTTT. This chain connects TRBV28 to TRBJ2-3; 12 bases match TRBD1. CDR1 and CDR2 from the germline V gene are MDHEN and SYDVKM. The V segment lost 5 bases and the J segment 0 bases; nucleotides outside the gene matches: 21. The CDR3 has 22 residues.

CDR3 DNA: TGTGCCAGCAGTCAACCTGGGGAGAGGGGGGAGACCCAGTACTTC. Its translation is CASSQPGERGETQYF. The chain employs TRBV28 and TRBJ2-5; TRBD1 is a possible D gene (6 bases). CDR3 size: 15 residues. Germline V gene lookup returns CDR1 MDHEN and CDR2 SYDVKM. V was pared by 5 bases and J by 5 bases, with 18 bases between.

This chain connects TRBV4-3 to TRBJ2-7; 9 nucleotides agree with TRBD1. In germline, CDR1 is LGHNA, CDR2 YSLEER. Unmatched junction bases numbered 13, after V lost 0 bases and J lost 1 base. This CDR3 has 19 residues. The CDR3 here is CASSQEMSLGQGTSYEQYF. CDR3 in DNA: TGCGCCAGCAGCCAAGAAATGAGTTTGGGACAGGGAACTTCCTACGAGCAGTACTTC.

The J gene is TRBJ1-2, the V gene TRBV14; D is possibly TRBD1 (5 bases). Germline CDR1 and CDR2: SGHDN and FVKESK. The CDR3 loop spans 14 amino acids. V was trimmed by 4 bases and J by 8 bases, leaving 17 bases between them. The CDR3 sequence is CASSRTLAGNGYTF. The CDR3, as DNA: TGTGCCAGCAGCCGGACACTGGCAGGGAACGGCTACACCTTC.

The rearrangement uses TRBV15 and TRBJ2-7, with 7 bases fitting TRBD2. This CDR3 region has 14 residues. In germline, CDR1 is LNHNV, CDR2 YYDKDF (reference sequence). J was trimmed by 6 bases and V by 0 bases; bases with no gene match: 5. The CDR3 DNA is TGTGCCACCAGCAGAGATTTTGCGGGGGTCGAGCAGTACTTC. Amino acid sequence: CATSRDFAGVEQYF.

The chain carries TRBV11-3 and TRBJ2-1; TRBD2 matches at 8 bases. Trimming removed 5 bases from V and 13 bases from J; junction bases left unmatched: 13. Germline assignment: CDR1 SGHNT and CDR2 YENEEA. There are 14 residues in the CDR3. The CDR3 sequence is CASSEGTTSGTQFF. CDR3 DNA: TGTGCCAGCAGCGAAGGAACAACTAGCGGAACACAGTTCTTC.

The rearrangement uses TRBV5-6 and TRBJ1-2; perhaps TRBD1 as D (6 bases). This CDR3 has 17 amino acids. Per germline, CDR1 SGHDT and CDR2 YYEEEE. V lost 4 bases and J 0 bases, leaving 19 bases between the germline ends. The CDR3 sequence: CASSHQRTVKANYGYTF. CDR3 coding DNA: TGTGCCAGCAGCCATCAACGGACAGTCAAAGCTAACTATGGCTACACCTTC.

This clone was seen a few times. The CDR3 nucleotides read TGTGCCAGCACAAAGTCGGGGTTAGGGACCTACGAGCAGTACTTC. Translation gives CASTKSGLGTYEQYF. The gene calls are TRBV7-9 and TRBJ2-7, with D maybe TRBD2 (5 bases). V lost 7 bases to trimming and J lost 2 bases, with 18 bases between them. CDR1 SEHNR and CDR2 FQNEAQ come from the germline V gene (reference sequence). The CDR3 length is 15 residues.

The chain joins TRBV6-2 or TRBV6-3 to TRBJ1-5; 10 bases line up with TRBD1. J was trimmed by 7 bases and V by 6 bases; bases with no gene match: 15. The CDR3 spans 17 residues. Germline V gives CDR1 MNHEY, CDR2 SVGEGT. The DNA for the CDR3 is TGTGCCAGCAGCACCGGGACAGGGGTACGGGGCGGACAGCCCCAGCATTTT. Protein product: CASSTGTGVRGGQPQHF.

The V call is TRBV3-1 (or the pseudogene TRBV3-2), the J call TRBJ1-3; 9 bases fit TRBD1. The CDR3 runs 15 residues. Germline V gene data show CDR1 as LGHDT and CDR2 as YNNKEL (reference sequence). The trim removed 6 bases at V and 3 bases at J, leaving 6 bases unmatched. The CDR3 here is CASSTGQGFGNTIYF. CDR3 sequence (DNA): TGTGCCAGCAGTACAGGACAGGGGTTTGGAAACACCATATATTTT.

The chain carries TRBV29-1 and TRBJ1-6, with 11 bases matching TRBD1. With V trimmed by 6 bases and J by 6 bases, 1 base remained unmatched. CDR1 and CDR2 (germline): SQVTM, ANQGSEA. The CDR3 runs to 13 residues. CDR3 nucleotide sequence: TGCAGCGTGGGGACAGGGGGTAATTCACCCCTCCACTTT. It codes for CSVGTGGNSPLHF.

The V gene is TRBV7-3, the J gene TRBJ2-2, with a tentative D call TRBD2 (7 bases). CDR3 length equals 16 residues. Trimming shortened V by 5 bases and J by 6 bases, and 19 bases separated the two germline ends. Looked up from germline, CDR1 is SGHTA and CDR2 is FQGTGA. The CDR3 loop reads CASSPHAVGGPGELFF. CDR3 nucleotides: TGTGCCAGCAGCCCCCACGCGGTCGGGGGGCCCGGGGAGCTGTTTTTT.

CDR3 region: CASSLGGQRALETQYF. CDR3 in DNA: TGTGCCAGCAGCTTAGGCGGGCAGAGAGCATTGGAGACCCAGTACTTC. The chain carries TRBV11-2 and TRBJ2-5, with D maybe TRBD2 (5 bases). The CDR3 length is 16 residues. Germline values: CDR1 SGHAT, CDR2 FQNNGV. V was pared by 1 base and J by 5 bases, with 17 bases between.

Turning to this clone: Other DNA sequences of this sample code for an identical CDR3. The V gene is TRBV9, the J gene TRBJ1-1; D call uncertain. Trimming cost V 0 bases and J 5 bases, with 11 bases left between them. Germline V gives CDR1 SGDLS, CDR2 YYNGEE. This CDR3 comprises 14 residues. CDR3 DNA: TGTGCCAGCAGCGTAGGCCCGGGTTTAACTGAAGCTTTCTTT. The encoded protein is CASSVGPGLTEAFF.

This clone was seen only a few times. The V gene is TRBV10-3, the J gene TRBJ1-2; weak D call: TRBD1 (6 bases). This CDR3 contains 13 residues. The germline V gene has CDR1 ENHRY and CDR2 SYGVKD. V was pared by 6 bases and J by 2 bases, with 10 bases between. The CDR3 sequence is CAIRDSGNYGYTF. In nucleotides, the CDR3 is TGTGCCATCAGGGACAGTGGAAACTATGGCTACACCTTC.

V gene TRBV7-9 combines with J gene TRBJ1-2; D is perhaps TRBD1 (6 bases). Germline V CDR1 and CDR2: SEHNR, FQNEAQ (reference sequence). This CDR3 is built from 13 residues. Trimming took off 5 bases at V and 4 bases at J, with 11 bases between the two ends. The CDR3, as DNA: TGTGCCAGCAGCCCGAGGGACATCTATGGCTACACCTTC. It is translated as CASSPRDIYGYTF.

In this sample, this clone turned up once. V and J are TRBV4-2 and TRBJ1-3; TRBD1 matches at 7 bases. From germline, CDR1 is LGHNA and CDR2 YNFKEQ. V gave up 0 bases and J gave up 0 bases; unmatched junction bases: 2. CDR3 length: 16 amino acids. CDR3 region: CASSQEGQVSGNTIYF. As DNA, the CDR3 is TGTGCCAGCAGCCAAGAAGGACAGGTCTCTGGAAACACCATATATTTT.

This sequence joins TRBV27 and TRBJ2-5, with 8 bases lining up with TRBD1. V shed 2 bases and J 4 bases; nucleotides not matched to a gene: 3. The CDR3 contains 14 residues. Per germline, CDR1 MNHEY and CDR2 SMNVEV (reference sequence). The CDR3 DNA reads TGTGCCAGCAGTTTAGCAGGGGGCGGAGAGACCCAGTACTTC. Translated, it gives CASSLAGGGETQYF.

V usage is TRBV28 and J usage is TRBJ1-3, with 7 bases matching TRBD1. Germline assignment: CDR1 MDHEN and CDR2 SYDVKM. This CDR3 spans 14 amino acids. The junction had 2 bases not matched to a gene; V was cut back by 6 bases and J by 0 bases. CDR3 sequence (DNA): TGTGCCAGCAGAACAGGGGTCTCTGGAAACACCATATATTTT. This encodes CASRTGVSGNTIYF.

The V call is TRBV5-1, the J call TRBJ2-1; D gene uncertain. The CDR3 runs to 15 residues. Germline V gene sequence: CDR1 SGHRS, CDR2 YFSETQ. V was shortened by 3 bases and J by 6 bases, with 16 bases between the two germline ends. The CDR3 spells CASSSGGLNFNEQFF. CDR3 bases: TGCGCCAGCAGCTCTGGTGGGCTTAACTTCAATGAGCAGTTCTTC.

This clone was picked up one time. This chain links TRBV5-1 with TRBJ2-2; 10 bases agree with TRBD1. The V and J ends lost 4 bases and 5 bases, in that order; junction bases with no gene match: 2. The CDR3 spans 14 residues. Germline values: CDR1 SGHRS, CDR2 YFSETQ. The CDR3 coding sequence is TGCGCCAGCAGCACGGGACAGGGGACCGGGGAGCTGTTTTTT. Translated, it gives CASSTGQGTGELFF.